Presented here are 3 T cell receptor beta chains from one specimen sequenced in a study of cytomegalovirus exposure and HLA in healthy donors. Only in-frame clones appear in the TCRdb table, and some are missing; sequencing was by immunoSEQ multiplex PCR. The sample has about 240,000 clones, around 88% seen once. The sequencing input was PBMCs. These receptors all come from a woman in her 30s in good health and CMV-seropositive.

This sequence joins TRBV2 and TRBJ2-3; D is undetermined. Germline CDR1 and CDR2: SNHLY and FYNNEI. The V gene lost 7 bases and the J gene lost 3 bases, with 11 bases spanning the gap. This CDR3 has 13 residues. The CDR3, as DNA: TGTGCCAGCAACCTCGCCAGGACAGATACGCAGTATTTT. This translates into CASNLARTDTQYF.

Only one count was recorded for this clone. This chain uses TRBV6-6 with TRBJ1-2; a weak D match, TRBD1 (5 bases). Trimming took off 3 bases at V and 7 bases at J, with 21 bases between the two ends. The CDR3 contains 16 residues. Germline values: CDR1 MNHNY, CDR2 SVGAGI (reference sequence). The CDR3 region is CASSYPGTPPGGGYTF. The CDR3 DNA sequence: TGTGCCAGCAGTTATCCTGGGACTCCTCCAGGAGGTGGCTACACCTTC.

J is TRBJ2-5 and V is TRBV5-1; 9 bases fit TRBD1. J gave up 4 bases and V 2 bases, and 6 bases lay outside the gene matches. Germline values: CDR1 SGHRS, CDR2 YFSETQ. There are 15 residues in the CDR3. CDR3 DNA sequence: TGCGCCAGCAGCTTATCACAGGGGGCGGGAGAGACCCAGTACTTC. It encodes CASSLSQGAGETQYF.